Listed here are 31 T cell receptor beta chains from one sample, sequenced in a study of T cells in Graves' hyperthyroidism and ophthalmopathy. Using RNA transcripts as the source, TCR beta CDR3 regions were amplified. First-round RT-PCR of the TCR CDR3 relied on the HTBI primer set. TCRdb reprocessed the multiplex PCR reads with MiXCR, giving one entry per CDR3 protein. The data show about half a million distinct CDR3 sequences, approximately 20% seen once. Sequencing used blood. These receptor sequences come from a man aged 40-49 years with Graves' ophthalmopathy.

In the case of this clonotype: No conserved phenylalanine or tryptophan ends this CDR3, so it is likely a read error. The chain couples TRBV2 to TRBJ2-7, with 8 bases matching TRBD1. The J segment lost 5 bases and the V segment lost 7 bases, leaving 16 bases of the junction unmatched. Per the germline V gene, CDR1 is SNHLY and CDR2 is FYNNEI. The CDR3 covers 16 residues. The CDR3 loop is CASTSDREDWIHEQYL. The CDR3 DNA follows: TGTGCCAGCACCTCGGACAGGGAGGATTGGATCCACGAGCAGTACCTC.

This clonotype has more than one count but fewer than ten. The gene calls are TRBV29-1 and TRBJ2-3; D might be TRBD2 (6 bases). Germline V CDR1 and CDR2: SQVTM, ANQGSEA. The CDR3 runs 13 residues. V was shortened by 4 bases and J by 6 bases, with 14 bases between the two germline ends. The CDR3 loop reads CSVGGVRVDTQYF. The CDR3 nucleotides read TGCAGCGTTGGGGGGGTTAGGGTGGATACGCAGTATTTT.

This clonotype came up many times. The chain links TRBV18 to TRBJ2-7; 9 positions agree with TRBD1. The J segment lost 4 bases and the V segment lost 3 bases, leaving 7 bases of the junction unmatched. In germline, CDR1 is KGHSH, CDR2 LQKENI. The CDR3 runs to 15 residues. CDR3: CASSPWTGEGYEQYF. The CDR3 DNA sequence: TGTGCCAGCTCACCTTGGACAGGGGAGGGGTACGAGCAGTACTTC. The complete variable domain, with remaining parts taken from reference TRBV18 and TRBJ2-7, reads NAGVMQNPRHLVRRRGQEARLRCSPMKGHSHVYWYRQLPEEGLKFMVYLQKENIIDESGMPKERFSAEFPKEGPSILRIQQVVRGDSAAYFCASSPWTGEGYEQYFGPGTRLTVT.

This clonotype has only a few counts. This sequence joins TRBV12-5 and TRBJ2-2; 11 nucleotides line up with TRBD1. The CDR3 sequence is 16 residues long. V lost 6 bases to trimming and J lost 8 bases; unmatched junction nucleotides: 11. Per germline, CDR1 LGHNT and CDR2 FRNRAP. CDR3 protein: CASGSPGQGVLGELFF. The CDR3 nucleotides are TGTGCTAGTGGCTCTCCGGGACAGGGGGTTTTAGGGGAGCTGTTTTTT.

The chain links TRBV6-1 to TRBJ2-2, with a weak D call TRBD1 (6 bases). The germline V and J ends were trimmed by 6 bases and 3 bases, with 8 bases remaining between them. This CDR3 region has 13 residues. Germline CDR1 reads MNHNS; CDR2 reads SASEGT. CDR3 in amino acids: CASRYRDTGELFF. CDR3 coding DNA: TGTGCCAGCAGGTACAGGGACACCGGGGAGCTGTTTTTT.

This clonotype was observed a few times. The chain is built from TRBV12-5 and TRBJ2-7; the D is unclear. The germline V and J ends were trimmed by 3 bases and 2 bases, with 5 bases remaining between them. This CDR3 comprises 12 residues. Germline V gives CDR1 LGHNT, CDR2 FRNRAP. The CDR3 loop is CASGFGTYEQYF. The CDR3 DNA is TGTGCTAGTGGTTTTGGTACCTACGAGCAGTACTTC.

This chain joins TRBV10-3 and TRBJ2-1, with TRBD2 identical over 11 bases. V trimming: 3 bases; J trimming: 8 bases; junction bases outside the gene matches: 3. Germline-derived CDR1 and CDR2 are ENHRY and SYGVKD. The CDR3 extends over 14 amino acids. The CDR3 DNA reads TGTGCCATCAGTGATTTAGCGGGAGGGGATGAGCAGTTCTTC. Translation gives CAISDLAGGDEQFF.

On this clonotype itself: An end of the junction does not agree with germline; a read error may underlie this. This chain uses TRBV2 with TRBJ2-1, with 11 bases fitting TRBD1. Germline CDR1 reads SNHLY; CDR2 reads FYNNEI. This CDR3 has 15 residues. CDR3 region: CANSGGQGAYNEQFF. The CDR3 coding sequence is TGTGCCAACAGTGGGGGACAGGGGGCCTACAATGAGCAGTTCTTC. The whole variable domain, remainder taken from reference TRBV2 and TRBJ2-1, is EPEVTQTPSHQVTQMGQEVILRCVPISNHLYFYWYRQILGQKVEFLVSFYNNEISEKSEIFDDQFSVERPDGSNFTLKIRSTKLEDSAMYFCANSGGQGAYNEQFFGPGTRLTVL.

The V call is TRBV5-4, the J call TRBJ2-5; TRBD1 aligns across 7 bases. Germline V CDR1 and CDR2: SGHNT, YYREEE (reference sequence). Trimming took 1 base from V and 4 from J; bases not matched to a gene: 7. The CDR3 runs to 15 residues. The CDR3 loop is CASSLIDRAAETQYF. CDR3 coding DNA: TGTGCCAGCAGCTTGATTGACAGGGCAGCAGAGACCCAGTACTTC.

This clonotype was observed many times. The CDR3 loop is CASSFNEGTEAFF. In DNA form, the CDR3 reads TGCGCCAGCAGCTTCAATGAAGGCACTGAAGCTTTCTTT. The chain links TRBV5-1 to TRBJ1-1; D is undetermined. Trimming pared 2 bases from V and 4 bases from J, leaving 9 bases between. Germline assignment: CDR1 SGHRS and CDR2 YFSETQ. The CDR3 has 13 amino acids. Full variable domain (remainder filled in from reference TRBV5-1 and TRBJ1-1): KAGVTQTPRYLIKTRGQQVTLSCSPISGHRSVSWYQQTPGQGLQFLFEYFSETQRNKGNFPGRFSGRQFSNSRSEMNVSTLELGDSALYLCASSFNEGTEAFFGQGTRLTVV.

This chain's CDR3 is CASSLSSIETGSEQYF. The CDR3 DNA is TGTGCCAGCAGTTTATCATCTATTGAGACAGGGAGCGAGCAGTACTTC. The chain uses TRBV27 and TRBJ2-7; TRBD1 aligns across 7 bases. With V trimmed by 0 bases and J by 6 bases, 11 bases remained unmatched. The CDR3 covers 16 residues. The germline gives CDR1 MNHEY, CDR2 SMNVEV (reference sequence).

A note on this clonotype: A read error is likely, as this CDR3 ends without the conserved phenylalanine or tryptophan. The chain has TRBV7-2 and TRBJ1-3, with D unresolved. The CDR3 spans 13 residues. Germline CDR1 is SGHTA and CDR2 is FQGNSA. V was shortened by 4 bases and J by 4 bases, with 8 bases between the two germline ends. The CDR3 coding sequence is TGTGCCAGCAGCTCCCCTCCCGGAAACACCATATATCTT. It translates to CASSSPPGNTIYL.

This clonotype has more than one count but fewer than ten. CDR3 region: CASIWGNNSPLHF. In nucleotides, the CDR3 is TGTGCCAGCATCTGGGGGAATAATTCACCCCTCCACTTT. The chain employs TRBV6-1 and TRBJ1-6; the D gene is possibly TRBD1 (5 bases). V dropped 7 bases and J dropped 5 bases, with 9 bases sitting between them. Germline-derived CDR1 and CDR2 are MNHNS and SASEGT. This CDR3 has 13 residues.

This clonotype was counted at least ten times. The gene calls are TRBV13 and TRBJ2-3, with D unresolved. Trimming stripped 0 bases from V and 0 bases from J, with 7 bases between. This CDR3 region has 15 residues. Germline loops: CDR1 PRHDT, CDR2 FYEKMQ (reference sequence). CDR3 protein: CASSLGYTSTDTQYF. Here the CDR3 DNA reads TGTGCCAGCAGCTTAGGTTACACCAGCACAGATACGCAGTATTTT.

The genes are TRBV4-3 and TRBJ2-7, with D possibly TRBD2 on 6 matching bases. The germline V and J ends were trimmed by 1 base and 2 bases, with 15 bases remaining between them. The CDR3 is made up of 16 amino acids. Germline V gene lookup returns CDR1 LGHNA and CDR2 YSLEER. This CDR3 reads CASSQVALGGTYEQYF. In DNA form, the CDR3 reads TGCGCCAGCAGCCAAGTCGCGCTCGGGGGAACCTACGAGCAGTACTTC.

The genes are TRBV6-2 or TRBV6-3 and TRBJ2-3; the match to TRBD2 covers 10 bases. Germline-derived CDR1 and CDR2 are MNHEY and SVGEGT. This CDR3 contains 15 residues. Losses at the gene ends were 7 bases for V and 0 bases for J; bases not matched to a gene: 4. CDR3 bases: TGTGCCAGCACCTTAGCGGGGGGAAGCACAGATACGCAGTATTTT. It is translated as CASTLAGGSTDTQYF.

V usage is TRBV5-4 and J usage is TRBJ1-4; D remains ambiguous. The CDR3 totals 14 residues. The germline V gene encodes CDR1 SGHNT and CDR2 YYREEE (reference sequence). V was clipped by 2 bases and J by 8 bases, with 13 bases between them. This CDR3 is CASSLGSTGEKLFF. The CDR3 DNA follows: TGTGCCAGCAGCTTAGGTTCGACGGGGGAAAAACTGTTTTTT.

The chain combines TRBV19 with TRBJ2-1; TRBD2 matches 8 bases. There are 15 residues in the CDR3. V shed 6 bases, J shed 8 bases, and the junction held 12 bases outside the gene matches. Germline CDR1 LNHDA, CDR2 SQIVND (reference sequence). The DNA for the CDR3 is TGTGCCAGTAGCACCGGGGGGGCGCGTACGGATGAGCAGTTCTTC. It specifies CASSTGGARTDEQFF.

This clonotype was observed a handful of times. The J gene is TRBJ1-1, the V gene TRBV18, with D perhaps matching TRBD1 (6 bases). Germline V gene data show CDR1 as KGHSH and CDR2 as LQKENI. There are 15 residues in the CDR3. V was cut by 4 bases and J by 4 bases, with 16 bases left in between. The CDR3 DNA is TGTGCCAGCTCACAACAAGAGGGAGGGGGCACTGAAGCTTTCTTT. It codes for CASSQQEGGGTEAFF.

This clonotype was detected ten times or more. The chain combines TRBV28 with TRBJ2-3, with 8 bases aligning to TRBD2. The CDR3 has 15 amino acids. CDR1 is MDHEN and CDR2 is SYDVKM in the germline V gene. V trimming: 7 bases; J trimming: 3 bases; junction bases outside the gene matches: 9. As DNA, the CDR3 is TGTGCCAGCACTGCAGCGGGGGCGCGAACAGATACGCAGTATTTT. As protein: CASTAAGARTDTQYF.

This clonotype was seen ten or more times. The rearrangement uses TRBV3-1 and TRBJ2-7; perhaps TRBD1 as D (5 bases). Trimming shortened V by 1 base and J by 4 bases, and 17 bases separated the two germline ends. CDR3 size: 16 residues. From germline, CDR1 is LGHDT and CDR2 YNNKEL (reference sequence). The CDR3 is CASSQGGRVEGYEQYF. As DNA, the CDR3 is TGTGCCAGCAGCCAAGGGGGCAGGGTGGAAGGGTACGAGCAGTACTTC.

CDR3 protein: CASSYWGKGTEAFF. CDR3 sequence (DNA): TGTGCCAGCAGTTACTGGGGGAAGGGGACTGAAGCTTTCTTT. The chain recombines TRBV6-5 with TRBJ1-1, with D maybe TRBD1 (5 bases). CDR3 length: 14 residues. The germline V and J ends were trimmed by 1 base and 5 bases, with 11 bases remaining between them. Germline V gene data show CDR1 as MNHEY and CDR2 as SVGAGI.

This clonotype was picked up many times. The rearrangement uses TRBV20-1 and TRBJ2-3; 9 bases match TRBD2. The CDR3 has 14 amino acids. Trimming removed 5 bases from V and 1 base from J; junction bases left unmatched: 4. From germline, CDR1 is DFQATT and CDR2 SNEGSKA (reference sequence). CDR3 DNA: TGCAGTGCTGAGGCGGGGGGGGGCACAGATACGCAGTATTTT. It codes for CSAEAGGGTDTQYF.

This clonotype was found a few times. This chain connects TRBV15 to TRBJ2-1, with TRBD2 matching over 11 bases. Germline-derived CDR1 and CDR2 are LNHNV and YYDKDF (reference sequence). V lost 5 bases and J lost 2; bases outside the gene matches: 8. This CDR3 comprises 17 residues. The CDR3 loop reads CATSGSSGGLPYNEQFF. The CDR3 DNA is TGTGCCACCAGCGGGTCTAGCGGGGGGCTCCCCTACAATGAGCAGTTCTTC.

This clonotype was detected ten times or more. The chain employs TRBV5-1 and TRBJ2-3; 11 bases are a match to TRBD2. CDR1 is SGHRS, CDR2 YFSETQ, per germline. This CDR3 has 18 amino acids. V gave up 4 bases and J gave up 0 bases; unmatched junction bases: 10. As DNA, the CDR3 is TGCGCCAGCAGCCCCGGGACTAGCGGAGACGTTAGCACAGATACGCAGTATTTT. Amino acids: CASSPGTSGDVSTDTQYF.

This clonotype was counted many times. This chain's CDR3 is CARPEGPESGANVLTF. In DNA, the CDR3 is TGTGCCAGGCCCGAGGGCCCAGAATCTGGGGCCAACGTCCTGACTTTC. The gene calls are TRBV5-8 and TRBJ2-6, with D perhaps matching TRBD2 (5 bases). CDR3 length: 16 residues. Per germline, CDR1 SGHTS and CDR2 YDEGEE. Trimming pared 8 bases from V and 1 base from J, leaving 16 bases between.

The chain combines TRBV18 with TRBJ2-2, with 8 bases fitting TRBD1. This CDR3 is built from 16 residues. Germline V gene data show CDR1 as KGHSH and CDR2 as LQKENI. The J segment lost 1 base and the V segment lost 1 base, leaving 2 bases of the junction unmatched. DNA of the CDR3: TGTGCCAGCTCACCACAGACAGGGGAGAACACCGGGGAGCTGTTTTTT. Translated: CASSPQTGENTGELFF.

The chain combines TRBV18 with TRBJ1-1; tentative D call: TRBD1 (6 bases). Germline V gene lookup returns CDR1 KGHSH and CDR2 LQKENI. CDR3 length: 18 residues. V lost 0 bases and J lost 4, with 21 bases in between. The CDR3: CASSPPFRRGDMSTEAFF. For the CDR3, the DNA is TGTGCCAGCTCACCACCCTTTCGTCGAGGGGACATGAGCACTGAAGCTTTCTTT.

The CDR3 DNA reads TGTGCCAGCAGCCAAGATGGGGCAGAGAACACTGAAGCTTTCTTT. Its translation: CASSQDGAENTEAFF. The chain carries TRBV4-2 and TRBJ1-1; D is possibly TRBD1 (5 bases). The V gene lost 0 bases and the J gene lost 1 base, with 9 bases spanning the gap. CDR1 and CDR2 (germline): LGHNA, YNFKEQ. The CDR3 runs to 15 residues.

This rearrangement joins TRBV3-1 to TRBJ1-6; D not certain. Germline CDR1 reads LGHDT; CDR2 reads YNNKEL (reference sequence). V dropped 3 bases and J dropped 0 bases, with 12 bases sitting between them. The CDR3 contains 17 residues. The chain's CDR3 is CASSQVAGSSYNSPLHF. The CDR3 nucleotides read TGTGCCAGCAGCCAGGTAGCCGGGAGCTCCTATAATTCACCCCTCCACTTT.

J is TRBJ2-7 and V is TRBV6-1, with D perhaps TRBD2 (6 bases). The CDR3 runs to 14 residues. Trimming cost V 7 bases and J 0 bases, with 13 bases left between them. CDR1 and CDR2 (germline): MNHNS, SASEGT. This CDR3 reads CASTQSGGSYEQYF. The CDR3 DNA reads as TGTGCCAGCACTCAGTCCGGGGGCTCCTACGAGCAGTACTTC.